This T cell receptor (beta chain) was observed in a study of blood T cell repertoires in COVID-19. In germline, CDR1 is SEHNR, CDR2 FQNEAQ (reference sequence). Unmatched junction bases numbered 9, after V lost 6 bases and J lost 5 bases. The CDR3 is 14 residues long. In this sample, this clone turned up a few times. Assay used: immunoSEQ multiplex PCR; TCRdb lists only in-frame clones, some missing. The data show 200,000 to 250,000 clones, around 81% seen once. The receptor's source is a human donor in a cohort sampled during active COVID-19. The V gene is TRBV7-9, the J gene TRBJ2-5; TRBD1 matches 7 bases. The sample comprised peripheral blood. The chain's CDR3 is CASSTQGRGETQYF. The CDR3 DNA reads as TGTGCCAGCAGTACGCAGGGCAGGGGGGAGACCCAGTACTTC.